What follows are 27 T cell receptor beta chains derived from one specimen sequenced in a study of response to subunit inactivated influenza vaccine. In TCRdb, the RT-PCR reads were re-called with MiXCR into one record per CDR3 protein. The sample lists around 300,000 distinct CDR3 sequences, about 20% seen once, with 10% in the top ten. Sequencing was performed on PBMCs from blood, taken less than 22 months after vaccination. All receptors derive from a man aged 50-75 years who received an inactivated influenza vaccine.

V gene TRBV5-1 combines with J gene TRBJ2-1, with D perhaps matching TRBD1 or TRBD2 (5 bases each). CDR3 length: 13 residues. Germline loops: CDR1 SGHRS, CDR2 YFSETQ. The V end lost 7 bases, the J end lost 5 bases, and 13 bases lay between the germline ends. The DNA for the CDR3 is TGCGCCAGCGCCCGGGGCGACAACAATGAGCAGTTCTTC. This translates into CASARGDNNEQFF.

The V and J genes are TRBV6-1 and TRBJ2-2; 11 nucleotides match TRBD2. V trimming: 5 bases; J trimming: 0 bases; junction bases outside the gene matches: 8. The V gene's germline CDR1 is MNHNS and CDR2 SASEGT. This CDR3 region has 18 residues. The CDR3 nucleotides are TGTGCCAGCAGTCCGTCGCTAGCGGGGGGCCCGAACACCGGGGAGCTGTTTTTT. Translated: CASSPSLAGGPNTGELFF.

Many counts were recorded for this clonotype. This rearrangement joins TRBV11-2 to TRBJ1-1; D not certain. The CDR3 has 14 residues. The V gene lost 0 bases and the J gene lost 5 bases, with 10 bases spanning the gap. Germline lookup yields CDR1 SGHAT and CDR2 FQNNGV. This CDR3 is CASSLEGKGTEAFF. The CDR3 DNA sequence: TGTGCCAGCAGCTTAGAGGGAAAGGGAACTGAAGCTTTCTTT. Full variable domain (rest looked up from reference TRBV11-2 and TRBJ1-1): EAGVAQSPRYKIIEKRQSVAFWCNPISGHATLYWYQQILGQGPKLLIQFQNNGVVDDSQLPKDRFSAERLKGVDSTLKIQPAKLEDSAVYLCASSLEGKGTEAFFGQGTRLTVV.

J is TRBJ1-6 and V is TRBV4-3, with a tentative D call TRBD1 (6 bases). V was clipped by 5 bases and J by 7 bases, with 15 bases between them. Germline values: CDR1 LGHNA, CDR2 YSLEER. This CDR3 has 15 residues. The CDR3 bases are TGCGCCAGCAGCTTCCGGGGGCGGGGAAATTCACCCCTCCACTTT. Encoded protein: CASSFRGRGNSPLHF.

This sequence joins TRBV27 and TRBJ2-1; 9 bases fit TRBD2. Germline lookup yields CDR1 MNHEY and CDR2 SMNVEV (reference sequence). The CDR3 has 16 amino acids. J was trimmed by 7 bases and V by 8 bases; bases with no gene match: 15. CDR3 protein: CASSKPSGRWGNEQFF. As DNA, the CDR3 is TGTGCCAGCTCCAAACCGAGCGGGAGGTGGGGTAATGAGCAGTTCTTC.

V is TRBV7-9 and J is TRBJ2-7; 8 nucleotides match TRBD1. The J segment lost 2 bases and the V segment lost 2 bases, leaving 2 bases of the junction unmatched. The CDR3 has 14 residues. Germline V gene data show CDR1 as SEHNR and CDR2 as FQNEAQ (reference sequence). This CDR3 reads CASSLYRGTYEQYF. Written as DNA, the CDR3 is TGTGCCAGCAGCTTATACAGGGGGACCTACGAGCAGTACTTC.

J is TRBJ1-1 and V is TRBV14; no clear D gene. Germline assignment: CDR1 SGHDN and CDR2 FVKESK. The CDR3 has 12 residues. V gave up 4 bases and J gave up 5 bases, with 8 bases separating them. This CDR3 is CASSRLTTEAFF. The DNA for the CDR3 is TGTGCCAGCAGCCGCCTAACAACTGAAGCTTTCTTT. Full variable domain (missing parts from reference TRBV14 and TRBJ1-1): EAGVTQFPSHSVIEKGQTVTLRCDPISGHDNLYWYRRVMGKEIKFLLHFVKESKQDESGMPNNRFLAERTGGTYSTLKVQPAELEDSGVYFCASSRLTTEAFFGQGTRLTVV.

The CDR3 sequence: CASSFLRTEAFF. CDR3 DNA: TGTGCCAGCAGCTTCCTCCGAACTGAAGCTTTCTTT. The chain is built from TRBV5-6 and TRBJ1-1, with D unresolved. Trimming pared 2 bases from V and 5 bases from J, leaving 7 bases between. Germline V gene data show CDR1 as SGHDT and CDR2 as YYEEEE. The CDR3 totals 12 residues.

In its sample, this clonotype was seen a few times. The J gene is TRBJ2-5, the V gene TRBV7-2, with D uncertain. This CDR3 region has 14 residues. Between the trimmed V and J ends, which lost 0 bases and 0 bases, there was a span of 5 bases. Germline loops: CDR1 SGHTA, CDR2 FQGNSA. The CDR3 DNA reads TGTGCCAGCAGCTTAGCAGGGAACCAAGAGACCCAGTACTTC. Protein: CASSLAGNQETQYF.

This sequence joins TRBV27 and TRBJ2-3; D unclear. The CDR3 loop spans 13 amino acids. Germline lookup yields CDR1 MNHEY and CDR2 SMNVEV (reference sequence). V was trimmed by 5 bases and J by 4 bases, leaving 10 bases between them. The CDR3 nucleotides are TGTGCCAGCAGTCCCCCCTTATCAGATACGCAGTATTTT. Its translation: CASSPPLSDTQYF.

This clonotype was detected only a few times. V usage is TRBV28 and J usage is TRBJ1-2; the D gene is possibly TRBD1 (6 bases). Germline-derived CDR1 and CDR2 are MDHEN and SYDVKM. Trimming took 5 bases from V and 4 from J, leaving 8 bases between them. The CDR3 runs to 12 residues. CDR3 DNA sequence: TGTGCCAGCAGTACAGGGACCTATGGCTACACCTTC. The encoded protein is CASSTGTYGYTF.

This chain joins TRBV6-5 and TRBJ2-3; weak D call: TRBD1 (5 bases). The CDR3 consists of 17 residues. The germline CDR1 and CDR2 sequences are MNHEY and SVGAGI. Trimming cost V 0 bases and J 0 bases, with 13 bases left between them. Here the CDR3 reads CASSYSSVAGSTDTQYF. The CDR3 DNA reads TGTGCCAGCAGTTACTCGAGTGTCGCAGGGAGCACAGATACGCAGTATTTT.

This clonotype showed up just a few times. The chain uses TRBV10-3 and TRBJ2-1, with 9 bases matching TRBD2. V lost 4 bases and J lost 1; bases outside the gene matches: 8. CDR1 and CDR2 from the germline V gene are ENHRY and SYGVKD. This CDR3 contains 17 residues. The CDR3: CAISGTSAKPSYNEQFF. As DNA, the CDR3 is TGTGCCATCAGTGGGACTAGCGCGAAACCTTCCTACAATGAGCAGTTCTTC.

V is TRBV21-1 and J is TRBJ2-5; the table assigns TRBD1, which was not confirmed against the DNA. TRBV21-1 is a documented pseudogene. The CDR3 is made up of 15 amino acids. CDR3 nucleotide sequence: TGTGCCAGCAGCCGAGGGACAGCCGACCAAGAGACCCAGTACTTC. It specifies CASSRGTADQETQYF.

The rearrangement links TRBV7-6 to TRBJ2-1, with TRBD1 as a possible D gene (6 bases). This CDR3 is 15 amino acids long. In germline, CDR1 is SGHVS, CDR2 FNYEAQ. V was pared by 1 base and J by 2 bases, with 9 bases between. In DNA form, the CDR3 reads TGTGCCAGCAGCTTAGACAGGGTTCCCTACAATGAGCAGTTCTTC. Residues: CASSLDRVPYNEQFF.

This clonotype has just a few counts. The chain combines TRBV5-1 with TRBJ2-3, with 10 nucleotides matching TRBD1. Germline assignment: CDR1 SGHRS and CDR2 YFSETQ. The CDR3 length is 15 residues. J lost 5 bases, V lost 0 bases, and 3 bases had no gene match. The CDR3: CASSLETGGEDTQYF. CDR3 nucleotide sequence: TGCGCCAGCAGCTTGGAGACAGGGGGCGAAGATACGCAGTATTTT.

This clonotype has a handful of counts. The chain uses TRBV11-2 and TRBJ1-4; no clear D. Germline V gene data show CDR1 as SGHAT and CDR2 as FQNNGV. The V and J ends lost 5 bases and 7 bases respectively, with 8 bases between them. CDR3 length: 12 amino acids. In nucleotides, the CDR3 is TGTGCCAGCAGCACCTGGAGTGAAAAACTGTTTTTT. It yields the protein CASSTWSEKLFF.

The V call is TRBV15, the J call TRBJ2-3; no firm D call. The CDR3 totals 12 residues. V was shortened by 0 bases and J by 2 bases, with 0 bases between the two germline ends. CDR1 LNHNV and CDR2 YYDKDF come from the germline V gene (reference sequence). CDR3 nucleotides: TGTGCCACCAGCAGAGACACAGATACGCAGTATTTT. Residues: CATSRDTDTQYF.

This clonotype appeared a few times. This chain links TRBV20-1 with TRBJ2-7; no clear D gene. The ends were cut back, 0 bases at V and 1 base at J, with 7 bases in the middle. Germline CDR1 and CDR2: DFQATT and SNEGSKA (reference sequence). This CDR3 has 13 residues. The CDR3, as DNA: TGCAGTGCTAGAGATTTAGGGTCCTACGAGCAGTACTTC. It yields the protein CSARDLGSYEQYF.

This clonotype turned up a few times. This chain joins TRBV28 and TRBJ1-1; D remains ambiguous. Between the trimmed V and J ends, which lost 3 bases and 1 base, there was a span of 12 bases. CDR3 size: 15 residues. Germline CDR1 and CDR2: MDHEN and SYDVKM. DNA for the CDR3: TGTGCCAGCAGTTTTTTTGTGGCATCGAACACTGAAGCTTTCTTT. Translation gives CASSFFVASNTEAFF.

The chain carries TRBV4-2 and TRBJ1-1, with D unclear. Germline V lookup: CDR1 LGHNA, CDR2 YNFKEQ. V was clipped by 4 bases and J by 1 base, with 13 bases between them. This CDR3 region has 15 residues. The CDR3 region has the DNA TGTGCCAGCAGCCTGAGGATCGGGGAGAACACTGAAGCTTTCTTT. Translation gives CASSLRIGENTEAFF.

At least ten counts were recorded for this clonotype. This chain uses TRBV12-3 or TRBV12-4 with TRBJ1-2; no clear D gene. V lost 2 bases and J lost 2, with 6 bases in between. This CDR3 comprises 13 residues. Here the CDR3 DNA reads TGTGCCAGCAGTTTATCGGGGAACTATGGCTACACCTTC. Amino acid sequence: CASSLSGNYGYTF.

This clonotype was observed a few times. The chain uses TRBV6-5 and TRBJ1-1, with D tentatively TRBD1 (5 bases). V lost 4 bases to trimming and J lost 1 base, with 16 bases between them. CDR1 is MNHEY, CDR2 SVGAGI, per germline. The CDR3 has 16 amino acids. The DNA for the CDR3 is TGTGCCAGCAGTTGGGACCCGGGGGGTTCGAACACTGAAGCTTTCTTT. It codes for CASSWDPGGSNTEAFF.

This sequence joins TRBV7-3 and TRBJ2-1, with TRBD2 identical over 12 bases. This CDR3 is built from 16 residues. Germline V CDR1 and CDR2: SGHTA, FQGTGA. With V trimmed by 2 bases and J by 10 bases, 9 bases remained unmatched. This CDR3 is CASSLPTSGRIKEQFF. The CDR3 bases are TGTGCCAGCAGCTTACCGACTAGCGGGAGAATAAAAGAGCAGTTCTTC. Complete variable domain (other parts from reference TRBV7-3 and TRBJ2-1): GAGVSQTPSNKVTEKGKYVELRCDPISGHTALYWYRQSLGQGPEFLIYFQGTGAADDSGLPNDRFFAVRPEGSVSTLKIQRTERGDSAVYLCASSLPTSGRIKEQFFGPGTRLTVL.

The CDR3 sequence is CSASEGLYNEQFF. CDR3 DNA: TGCAGTGCTAGTGAGGGACTTTACAATGAGCAGTTCTTC. This chain links TRBV20-1 with TRBJ2-1, with a possible D match to TRBD2 (6 bases). Germline loops: CDR1 DFQATT, CDR2 SNEGSKA (reference sequence). This CDR3 has 13 residues. V was trimmed by 3 bases and J by 4 bases, leaving 10 bases between them.

This rearrangement joins TRBV5-1 to TRBJ2-7, with D possibly matching TRBD2 (6 bases). V dropped 0 bases and J dropped 7 bases, with 20 bases sitting between them. Per germline, CDR1 SGHRS and CDR2 YFSETQ. The CDR3 contains 16 residues. CDR3 coding DNA: TGCGCCAGCAGCTTGGCCCCCTCCCAAGGAGGGAGGGAGCAGTACTTC. Encoded protein: CASSLAPSQGGREQYF.

The chain couples TRBV7-2 to TRBJ2-7; perhaps TRBD2 as D (5 bases). With 1 base removed from V and 2 bases from J, the gap between germline ends came to 12 bases. CDR3 size: 15 residues. Germline assignment: CDR1 SGHTA and CDR2 FQGNSA. This chain's CDR3 is CASSLVPDLTYEQYF. CDR3 nucleotides: TGTGCCAGCAGCTTAGTCCCGGACTTAACCTACGAGCAGTACTTC.